What follows are 30 T cell receptor beta chains derived from one specimen sequenced in a study of OX40 agonist ivuxolimab in advanced cancers. Repertoires were generated with immunoSEQ multiplex PCR, while TCRdb's copy carries only in-frame clones and drops some. Of tens of thousands of clones listed, 82% are singletons. The sample was CD4+ or CD8+ T cells sorted from blood, taken in a trial of the OX40 agonist ivuxolimab. The receptor set was obtained from an adult with an advanced solid tumor such as melanoma, head and neck, liver or kidney cancer.

The rearrangement joins TRBV19 to TRBJ1-5; D not certain. The germline V and J ends were trimmed by 3 bases and 4 bases, with 7 bases remaining between them. Germline lookup yields CDR1 LNHDA and CDR2 SQIVND (reference sequence). This CDR3 comprises 13 residues. The CDR3 is CASSMRLNQPQHF. The CDR3 nucleotides are TGTGCCAGTAGTATGAGACTTAATCAGCCCCAGCATTTT. Variable domain in full (rest from reference TRBV19 and TRBJ1-5): DGGITQSPKYLFRKEGQNVTLSCEQNLNHDAMYWYRQDPGQGLRLIYYSQIVNDFQKGDIAEGYSVSREKKESFPLTVTSAQKNPTAFYLCASSMRLNQPQHFGDGTRLSIL.

The genes are TRBV18 and TRBJ2-3, with 8 bases aligning to TRBD1. The CDR3 length is 13 residues. Germline values: CDR1 KGHSH, CDR2 LQKENI. V dropped 5 bases and J dropped 3; count of bases not matched to a gene: 1. The CDR3 coding sequence is TGTGCCAGCTCAGGACAGGGAACAGATACGCAGTATTTT. It yields the protein CASSGQGTDTQYF.

This chain uses TRBV15 with TRBJ2-1; TRBD2 matches at 8 bases. The V gene's germline CDR1 is LNHNV and CDR2 YYDKDF (reference sequence). This CDR3 has 18 residues. Trimming removed 1 base from V and 5 bases from J; junction bases left unmatched: 13. The CDR3 is CATSRAPGGLVGNNEQFF. DNA for the CDR3: TGTGCCACCAGCAGAGCCCCGGGGGGACTAGTAGGGAACAATGAGCAGTTCTTC.

The rearrangement links TRBV28 to TRBJ1-2; 10 nucleotides align to TRBD1. Trimming took 5 bases from V and 4 from J; bases not matched to a gene: 7. Germline CDR1 MDHEN, CDR2 SYDVKM. The CDR3 has 15 amino acids. This CDR3 reads CASSIRTGGGYGYTF. The DNA of the CDR3 is TGTGCCAGCAGTATAAGGACAGGGGGTGGCTATGGCTACACCTTC.

The CDR3 bases are TGCGCCAGCAGCTACTACAGGGCGGGGAGCACTGAAGCTTTCTTT. Translated: CASSYYRAGSTEAFF. V and J are TRBV5-1 and TRBJ1-1, with D possibly being TRBD1 (6 bases). The CDR3 totals 15 residues. Germline V gene sequence: CDR1 SGHRS, CDR2 YFSETQ. V lost 3 bases to trimming and J lost 4 bases, with 16 bases between them. Based on the CDR3 plus reference TRBV5-1 and TRBJ1-1, the full variable domain is KAGVTQTPRYLIKTRGQQVTLSCSPISGHRSVSWYQQTPGQGLQFLFEYFSETQRNKGNFPGRFSGRQFSNSRSEMNVSTLELGDSALYLCASSYYRAGSTEAFFGQGTRLTVV.

This clone came up many times. V is TRBV28 and J is TRBJ2-2; tentatively, D is TRBD2 (5 bases). Deletions cut 6 bases from V and 5 bases from J, with 16 bases between. CDR3 length equals 15 residues. Germline V CDR1 and CDR2: MDHEN, SYDVKM. The CDR3 loop is CASSDRGRPTGELFF. CDR3 coding DNA: TGTGCCAGCAGCGACCGAGGGCGTCCAACCGGGGAGCTGTTTTTT. Full variable domain (outside the CDR3, taken from reference TRBV28 and TRBJ2-2): DVKVTQSSRYLVKRTGEKVFLECVQDMDHENMFWYRQDPGLGLRLIYFSYDVKMKEKGDIPEGYSVSREKKERFSLILESASTNQTSMYLCASSDRGRPTGELFFGEGSRLTVL.

CDR3 coding DNA: TGTGCCAGCACGGGACAGGGAGGCATTGAGGAACTGTTTTTT. Protein sequence: CASTGQGGIEELFF. The chain has TRBV6-1 and TRBJ1-4; 9 positions match TRBD1. The CDR3 is 14 amino acids. Per germline, CDR1 MNHNS and CDR2 SASEGT. V was pared by 7 bases and J by 12 bases, with 12 bases of the junction left unmatched.

A remark on this clone: An end of the junction does not agree with germline; a read error may underlie this. V is TRBV28 and J is TRBJ2-7, with D possibly TRBD1 on 5 matching bases. This CDR3 region has 13 residues. In germline, CDR1 is MDHEN, CDR2 SYDVKM. CDR3 bases: TGTGCCAGCAGTCCAGGGTTTTCGGCTTCGGTGCACTTC. Amino acid sequence: CASSPGFSASVHF.

The rearrangement links TRBV7-8 to TRBJ1-5; no clear D. The CDR3 spans 14 residues. CDR1 and CDR2 (germline): SGHVS, FQNEAQ. Trimming removed 5 bases from V and 4 bases from J, with 12 bases in between. The CDR3 coding sequence is TGTGCCAGCAGCCCAACCCTCTCTAATCAGCCCCAGCATTTT. Its protein is CASSPTLSNQPQHF.

The chain carries TRBV11-1 and TRBJ1-2; D perhaps matches TRBD1 (5 bases). The CDR3 is made up of 14 amino acids. Deletions cut 5 bases from V and 4 bases from J, with 14 bases between. CDR1 SGHAT and CDR2 FQDESV come from the germline V gene (reference sequence). The DNA for the CDR3 is TGTGCCAGCAGCCCGGACGGGACGGTCTATGGCTACACCTTC. Its translation is CASSPDGTVYGYTF.

This clone was found a few times. The chain uses TRBV13 and TRBJ2-3; TRBD2 agrees at 8 bases. V lost 2 bases to trimming and J lost 5 bases; unmatched junction nucleotides: 12. The CDR3 is 17 amino acids. The germline V gene encodes CDR1 PRHDT and CDR2 FYEKMQ (reference sequence). CDR3 nucleotide sequence: TGTGCCAGCAGCTTATTCCGAGCGGGAGCTATTATAGATACGCAGTATTTT. As protein: CASSLFRAGAIIDTQYF. The full variable domain, completed using reference TRBV13 and TRBJ2-3, is AAGVIQSPRHLIKEKRETATLKCYPIPRHDTVYWYQQGPGQDPQFLISFYEKMQSDKGSIPDRFSAQQFSDYHSELNMSSLELGDSALYFCASSLFRAGAIIDTQYFGPGTRLTVL.

This chain connects TRBV5-4 to TRBJ2-1, with D uncertain. The germline CDR1 and CDR2 sequences are SGHNT and YYREEE (reference sequence). The ends were cut back, 0 bases at V and 6 bases at J, with 10 bases in the middle. This CDR3 spans 14 amino acids. In nucleotides, the CDR3 is TGTGCCAGCAGCTTGGTAGGTCAAGCCAATGAGCAGTTCTTC. Encoded protein: CASSLVGQANEQFF. The full variable domain, in which reference TRBV5-4 and TRBJ2-1 provide the parts outside the CDR3, is ETGVTQSPTHLIKTRGQQVTLRCSSQSGHNTVSWYQQALGQGPQFIFQYYREEENGRGNFPPRFSGLQFPNYSSELNVNALELDDSALYLCASSLVGQANEQFFGPGTRLTVL.

The rearrangement joins TRBV2 to TRBJ2-3, with TRBD2 matching 7 bases. Trimming at V came to 1 base and at J to 4 bases, leaving 5 bases not matched to a gene. This CDR3 contains 15 residues. Germline V gene sequence: CDR1 SNHLY, CDR2 FYNNEI. The CDR3 is CASSEVRLAADTQYF. For the CDR3, the DNA is TGTGCCAGCAGTGAAGTAAGACTAGCTGCAGATACGCAGTATTTT.

The V and J genes are TRBV11-1 and TRBJ2-5; D is unresolved. Germline V gene data show CDR1 as SGHAT and CDR2 as FQDESV (reference sequence). V lost 5 bases, J lost 1 base, and 11 bases lay in between. This CDR3 region has 14 residues. The CDR3 sequence: CASSPGRTQETQYF. DNA for the CDR3: TGTGCCAGCAGCCCAGGACGGACCCAAGAGACCCAGTACTTC.

The rearrangement uses TRBV28 and TRBJ2-5, with D possibly TRBD2 on 6 matching bases. The CDR3 loop spans 13 amino acids. Trimming shortened V by 7 bases and J by 5 bases, and 14 bases separated the two germline ends. Per germline, CDR1 MDHEN and CDR2 SYDVKM. Here the CDR3 DNA reads TGTGCCAGCAACGGGGGATCTCTTGAGACCCAGTACTTC. Its protein product is CASNGGSLETQYF.

The chain employs TRBV7-2 and TRBJ1-4, with TRBD1 identical over 7 bases. V lost 5 bases, J lost 8 bases, and 8 bases stayed unmatched. Germline assignment: CDR1 SGHTA and CDR2 FQGNSA. The length of the CDR3 is 14 residues. Written as DNA, the CDR3 is TGTGCCAGCAGCGCTACAGGGGCCGGGGAAAAACTGTTTTTT. Amino acids: CASSATGAGEKLFF.

This chain connects TRBV5-1 to TRBJ2-1; weak D call: TRBD1 (6 bases). Between the trimmed V and J ends, which lost 2 bases and 0 bases, there was a span of 9 bases. This CDR3 has 15 residues. CDR1 and CDR2 (germline): SGHRS, YFSETQ. CDR3 nucleotides: TGCGCCAGCAGCTTTCAGGGGAGCTCCTACAATGAGCAGTTCTTC. Its protein is CASSFQGSSYNEQFF.

The gene calls are TRBV5-1 and TRBJ2-2, with D uncertain. The germline V gene encodes CDR1 SGHRS and CDR2 YFSETQ. V shed 0 bases and J shed 1 base, with 10 bases lying between them. The CDR3 is 16 residues long. The CDR3 protein is CASSLVKTVNTGELFF. The CDR3, as DNA: TGCGCCAGCAGCTTGGTGAAGACGGTGAACACCGGGGAGCTGTTTTTT.

The chain employs TRBV6-5 and TRBJ1-3; the D is unclear. Germline V gene sequence: CDR1 MNHEY, CDR2 SVGAGI. This CDR3 is 12 amino acids long. V lost 11 bases and J 2 bases, leaving 10 bases between the germline ends. CDR3 sequence (DNA): TGTGCCGCCGGTACGACTGGAAACACCATATATTTT. The encoded protein is CAAGTTGNTIYF.

This clone was counted a few times. V is TRBV7-6 and J is TRBJ2-3; D uncertain. The CDR3 sequence is 18 residues long. The V gene lost 4 bases and the J gene lost 2 bases, with 22 bases spanning the gap. The V gene's germline CDR1 is SGHVS and CDR2 FNYEAQ. The CDR3 region has the DNA TGTGCCAGCAGCTCCCCAAAGGGTCCGGCCACCTTCACAGATACGCAGTATTTT. Its translation: CASSSPKGPATFTDTQYF.

This clone was seen more than once but under ten times. The chain joins TRBV4-2 to TRBJ2-5; D perhaps matches TRBD2 (6 bases). There are 17 residues in the CDR3. The V and J ends lost 2 bases and 2 bases respectively, with 18 bases between them. Germline values: CDR1 LGHNA, CDR2 YNFKEQ. The CDR3 is CASSQLSAGNDQETQYF. The CDR3 nucleotides are TGTGCCAGCAGCCAACTCTCGGCGGGGAATGATCAAGAGACCCAGTACTTC.

The sample holds a few counts of this clone. This chain joins TRBV2 and TRBJ1-2, with 8 bases identical to TRBD1. The CDR3 runs 13 residues. Germline values: CDR1 SNHLY, CDR2 FYNNEI. J gave up 4 bases and V 3 bases, and 1 base lay outside the gene matches. The CDR3 region has the DNA TGTGCCAGCAGTGACCAGGGGGCCTATGGCTACACCTTC. Its protein product is CASSDQGAYGYTF.

This chain joins TRBV29-1 and TRBJ1-4; no reliable D call. Germline V CDR1 and CDR2: SQVTM, ANQGSEA. The V end lost 7 bases, the J end lost 2 bases, and 8 bases lay between the germline ends. CDR3 size: 12 residues. The CDR3 DNA reads TGCAGCGCCGGACGTACTAATGAAAAACTGTTTTTT. Encoded protein: CSAGRTNEKLFF.

The chain is built from TRBV6-6 and TRBJ2-2; no definite D call. This CDR3 comprises 13 residues. Trimming removed 6 bases at V and 6 bases at J, with 11 bases between. The V gene's germline CDR1 is MNHNY and CDR2 SVGAGI (reference sequence). In DNA form, the CDR3 reads TGTGCCAGCAGACGACTCCCTGCCGGGGAGCTGTTTTTT. As protein: CASRRLPAGELFF.

The V call is TRBV30, the J call TRBJ2-7; no clear D gene. The CDR3 has 13 amino acids. Germline assignment: CDR1 GTSNPN and CDR2 SVGIG (reference sequence). V shed 0 bases and J shed 2 bases, with 8 bases lying between them. The CDR3 region is CAWSVGFTYEQYF. Written as DNA, the CDR3 is TGTGCCTGGAGTGTTGGCTTTACCTACGAGCAGTACTTC.

This sequence joins TRBV5-1 and TRBJ2-5; 11 positions match TRBD2. This CDR3 spans 15 amino acids. Per germline, CDR1 SGHRS and CDR2 YFSETQ. J gave up 1 base and V 4 bases, and 3 bases lay outside the gene matches. CDR3 coding DNA: TGCGCCAGCAGCCCTAGCGGGGGGCCCCAAGAGACCCAGTACTTC. It specifies CASSPSGGPQETQYF.

The J gene is TRBJ2-3, the V gene TRBV7-2; 11 nucleotides agree with TRBD2. V trimming: 1 base; J trimming: 5 bases; junction bases outside the gene matches: 2. CDR1 is SGHTA and CDR2 is FQGNSA in the germline V gene. This CDR3 is 15 amino acids long. CDR3 loop: CASSLDGLAGDTQYF. In DNA form, the CDR3 reads TGTGCCAGCAGCTTAGACGGACTAGCGGGAGATACGCAGTATTTT.

This clone has a handful of counts. The chain combines TRBV6-6 with TRBJ1-5; D perhaps matches TRBD1 (5 bases). The CDR3 length is 13 residues. The ends were cut back, 2 bases at V and 5 bases at J, with 7 bases in the middle. Germline V gene sequence: CDR1 MNHNY, CDR2 SVGAGI (reference sequence). CDR3 region: CASSYEGHQPQHF. CDR3 DNA: TGTGCCAGCAGTTACGAGGGGCATCAGCCCCAGCATTTT.

V and J are TRBV19 and TRBJ1-5; D not certain. The V gene lost 4 bases and the J gene lost 4 bases, with 8 bases spanning the gap. Germline loops: CDR1 LNHDA, CDR2 SQIVND (reference sequence). The CDR3 is 13 residues long. CDR3 residues: CASSKQANQPQHF. CDR3 sequence (DNA): TGTGCCAGTAGTAAGCAGGCGAATCAGCCCCAGCATTTT.

The V call is TRBV5-8, the J call TRBJ2-1; TRBD1 might be the D (6 bases). Per germline, CDR1 SGHTS and CDR2 YDEGEE. The CDR3 length is 17 residues. V was cut by 2 bases and J by 5 bases, with 20 bases left in between. Written as DNA, the CDR3 is TGTGCCAGCAGCTTAAAGATATCCGGCAGGGGCGACAATGAGCAGTTCTTC. Residues: CASSLKISGRGDNEQFF.